The rows below give T cell receptor beta chains drawn from one sample of a study of cytomegalovirus exposure and HLA in healthy donors. Method: immunoSEQ multiplex PCR; TCRdb's copy keeps in-frame clones and lacks some. The sample lists 100,000 to 150,000 clones; roughly 76% were seen once. The material sequenced was PBMCs. The receptors derive from a woman aged 55-70 years in good health and CMV-seropositive. Both conserved end residues are part of each CDR3. A D gene is named only where the DNA matches it firmly. Clone size is not always given. Where it is, it says once, few, many or a class for expanded clones.

abundance,d_gene,v_gene,j_gene,CDR3nt,CDR3aa
.,TRBD2,TRBV4-1,TRBJ2-1,TGCGCCAGCAGCCAAGGAGGGGCGGGGGGGAGCTCCTACAATGAGCAGTTCTTC,CASSQGGAGGSSYNEQFF
.,.,TRBV6-6,TRBJ2-1,TGTGCCAGCAGCACCCTCACAGGAGAGCAGTTCTTC,CASSTLTGEQFF
.,TRBD1,TRBV18,TRBJ1-4,TGTGCCAGCTCGCAGCAGGGGGCAAATGAAAAACTGTTTTTT,CASSQQGANEKLFF
.,.,TRBV5-1,TRBJ2-7,TGCGCCAGCAGCTTGGGACAGATCGAGACCTACGAGCAGTACTTC,CASSLGQIETYEQYF
.,.,TRBV6-4,TRBJ2-2,TGTGCCAGCAGTGAATTAAGTAGTACCGGGGAGCTGTTTTTT,CASSELSSTGELFF
few,TRBD2,TRBV7-3,TRBJ2-6,TGTGCCAGCAGCTTAACGGGGGGAGGGCGGCTCTCTGGGGCCAACGTCCTGACTTTC,CASSLTGGGRLSGANVLTF
.,.,TRBV11-1,TRBJ2-7,TGTGCCAGCAGCCTTCTTAGTTCTGGACACGCAGTGGGGTACGAGCAGTACTTC,CASSLLSSGHAVGYEQYF
.,TRBD2,TRBV5-1,TRBJ2-1,TGCGCCAGCAGCTTGGGGCTAGCGGGAGCCTACAATGAGCAGTTCTTC,CASSLGLAGAYNEQFF
few,TRBD2,TRBV19,TRBJ2-7,TGTGCCAGTACCAAACCTGGGACTAGCGGGACGTACGAGCAGTACTTC,CASTKPGTSGTYEQYF
.,.,TRBV6-5,TRBJ2-3,TGTGCCAGCAGCGGCGGGGATACGCAGTATTTT,CASSGGDTQYF
.,TRBD1,TRBV6-6,TRBJ1-1,TGTGCCAGCAGTTCTCCCGACTCGACAGGGATGGATGCTTTCTTT,CASSSPDSTGMDAFF
.,.,TRBV4-3,TRBJ1-2,TGCGCCAGCAGCCCCTGGGCCTTTGGCTATGGCTACACCTTC,CASSPWAFGYGYTF
.,TRBD2,TRBV7-2,TRBJ2-7,TGTGCCAGCAGCCCCAAGGGACTAGCGGACTCCTACGAGCAGTACTTC,CASSPKGLADSYEQYF
.,TRBD2,TRBV27,TRBJ2-1,TGTGCCAGCAGTACTGGGACTAGCGGGAGACCAAATGAGCAGTTCTTC,CASSTGTSGRPNEQFF
.,TRBD2,TRBV18,TRBJ2-7,TGTGCCAGCTCACCTAGCGGGGGGGCCTACGAGCAGTACTTC,CASSPSGGAYEQYF
.,TRBD2,TRBV7-2,TRBJ2-7,TGTGCCAGCAGCTCCTATATGGGGCTAGCGGGAGCCGAGCAGTACTTC,CASSSYMGLAGAEQYF
few,.,TRBV11-1,TRBJ2-7,TGTGCCAGCACCTCGGGCGGACATTTCTACGAGCAGTACTTC,CASTSGGHFYEQYF
.,.,TRBV20-1,TRBJ1-2,TGCAGTGCATTAGCCTATGGCTACACCTTC,CSALAYGYTF
.,TRBD1,TRBV10-3,TRBJ2-7,TGTGCCATCAGTGAGTCGGGACAGGGGGCTTTCTACGAGCAGTACTTC,CAISESGQGAFYEQYF
.,.,TRBV11-3,TRBJ2-7,TGTGCCAGCAGCTTAGGCGGATTATACGAGCAGTACTTC,CASSLGGLYEQYF
.,TRBD2,TRBV10-3,TRBJ2-3,TGTGCCATCAAGGCTAGCGGGTCTAGCACAGATACGCAGTATTTT,CAIKASGSSTDTQYF
.,TRBD1,TRBV5-1,TRBJ2-6,TGCGCCAGCAGCTTCACAGGGGGCTCTGGGGCCAACGTCCTGACTTTC,CASSFTGGSGANVLTF
.,.,TRBV9,TRBJ2-2,TGTGCCAGCAGCGTAGTGGCGGTGAACACCGGGGAGCTGTTTTTT,CASSVVAVNTGELFF
.,TRBD1,TRBV7-9,TRBJ2-7,TGTGCCAGCAGCCCAAGGGTGAGGGACAGGACCCCAGGCTACGAGCAGTACTTC,CASSPRVRDRTPGYEQYF
.,.,TRBV7-9,TRBJ2-5,TGTGCCAGCAGGAGGGTGGAGACCCAGTACTTC,CASRRVETQYF
.,.,TRBV4-3,TRBJ1-1,TGCGCCAGCAGCAAACAAGACAGGATAAAGAACACTGAAGCTTTCTTT,CASSKQDRIKNTEAFF
.,.,TRBV7-8,TRBJ2-5,TGTGCCAGCAGCCCGAACACAGGGAACTCGGAGACCCAGTACTTC,CASSPNTGNSETQYF
.,TRBD2,TRBV23-1,TRBJ2-4,TGCGCCAGCACCCCGGGGGGGACTCCTGCCAAAAACATTCAGTACTTC,CASTPGGTPAKNIQYF
.,.,TRBV11-3,TRBJ2-1,TGTGCCAGCAGCGACCGGGACTCCAGTCGCAATGAGCAGTTCTTC,CASSDRDSSRNEQFF
.,.,TRBV5-1,TRBJ2-2,TGCGCCAGCAGCCGAAACACGGGGGACACCGGGGAGCTGTTTTTT,CASSRNTGDTGELFF
.,TRBD2,TRBV10-3,TRBJ2-7,TGTGCCATCAGTGAGTCGACTAGCGGTGGCGGCGAGCAGTACTTC,CAISESTSGGGEQYF
.,.,TRBV9,TRBJ2-3,TGTGCCAGCAGCGTTCTAGGTCCCCCAGATACGCAGTATTTT,CASSVLGPPDTQYF
.,TRBD2,TRBV15,TRBJ2-1,TGTGCCACCTCAGCTCCGAGGCATAATAGCGGGAGGGCCGGGGGGTACAATGAGCAGTTCTTC,CATSAPRHNSGRAGGYNEQFF
.,.,TRBV7-8,TRBJ1-1,TGTGCCAGCAGCTCTATTGGGAACACTGAAGCTTTCTTT,CASSSIGNTEAFF
many,TRBD1,TRBV6-4,TRBJ1-1,TGTGCCAGCAGCCTGACAGGGGGCGAGGGCACTGAAGCTTTCTTT,CASSLTGGEGTEAFF
few,TRBD1,TRBV30,TRBJ1-6,TGTGCCTGGAGTGTACAACAGGGGAATTCACCCCTCCACTTT,CAWSVQQGNSPLHF
.,TRBD1,TRBV5-6,TRBJ2-3,TGTGCCAGCAGCCAAGGACAGGGGGCAGATACGCAGTATTTT,CASSQGQGADTQYF
.,.,TRBV6-5,TRBJ2-4,TGTGCCAGCAGCCCGGGGTGGACCAAAAACATTCAGTACTTC,CASSPGWTKNIQYF